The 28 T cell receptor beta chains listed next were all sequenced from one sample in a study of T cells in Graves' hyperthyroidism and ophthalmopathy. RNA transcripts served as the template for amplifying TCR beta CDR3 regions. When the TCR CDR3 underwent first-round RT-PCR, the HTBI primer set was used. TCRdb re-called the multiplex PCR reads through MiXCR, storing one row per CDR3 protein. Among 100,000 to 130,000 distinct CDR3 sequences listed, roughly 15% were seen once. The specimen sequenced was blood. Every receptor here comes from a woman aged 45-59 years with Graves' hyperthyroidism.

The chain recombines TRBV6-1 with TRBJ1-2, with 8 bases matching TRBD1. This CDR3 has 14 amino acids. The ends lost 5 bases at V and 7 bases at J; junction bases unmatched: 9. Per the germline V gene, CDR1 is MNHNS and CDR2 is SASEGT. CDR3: CASSRTQGAAGYTF. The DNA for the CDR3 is TGTGCCAGCAGTCGAACCCAGGGGGCAGCTGGCTACACCTTC.

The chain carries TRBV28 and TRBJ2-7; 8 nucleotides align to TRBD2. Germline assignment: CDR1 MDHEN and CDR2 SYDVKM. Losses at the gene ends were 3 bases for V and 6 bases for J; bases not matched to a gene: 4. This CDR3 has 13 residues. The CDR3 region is CASSFREGSEQYV. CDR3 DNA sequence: TGTGCCAGCAGTTTTCGGGAGGGGAGCGAGCAGTACGTC.

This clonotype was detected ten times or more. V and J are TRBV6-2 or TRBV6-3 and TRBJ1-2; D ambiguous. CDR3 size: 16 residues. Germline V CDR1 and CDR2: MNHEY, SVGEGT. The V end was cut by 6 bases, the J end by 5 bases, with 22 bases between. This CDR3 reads CASRTEDARSDYGYTF. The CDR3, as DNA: TGTGCCAGCAGAACCGAGGACGCCCGGAGTGATTATGGCTACACCTTC.

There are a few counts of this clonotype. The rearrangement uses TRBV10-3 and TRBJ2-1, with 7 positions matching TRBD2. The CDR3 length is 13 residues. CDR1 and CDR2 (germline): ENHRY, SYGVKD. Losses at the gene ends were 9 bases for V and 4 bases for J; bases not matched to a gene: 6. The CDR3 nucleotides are TGTGCCATAGGACTAGGTGATTACAATGAGCAGTTCTTC. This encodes CAIGLGDYNEQFF.

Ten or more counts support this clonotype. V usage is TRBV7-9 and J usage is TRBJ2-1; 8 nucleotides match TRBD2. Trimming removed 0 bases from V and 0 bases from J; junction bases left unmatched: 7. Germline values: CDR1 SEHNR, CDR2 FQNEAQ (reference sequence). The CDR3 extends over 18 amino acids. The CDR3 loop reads CASSLAGGRTSSYNEQFF. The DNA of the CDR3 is TGTGCCAGCAGCTTAGCCGGCGGGAGGACGAGCTCCTACAATGAGCAGTTCTTC.

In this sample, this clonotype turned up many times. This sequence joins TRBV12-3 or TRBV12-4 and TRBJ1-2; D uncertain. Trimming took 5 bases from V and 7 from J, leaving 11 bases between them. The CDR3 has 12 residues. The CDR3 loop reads CASSLTESGYTF. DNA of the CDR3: TGTGCCAGCAGTCTCACAGAGTCTGGCTACACCTTC.

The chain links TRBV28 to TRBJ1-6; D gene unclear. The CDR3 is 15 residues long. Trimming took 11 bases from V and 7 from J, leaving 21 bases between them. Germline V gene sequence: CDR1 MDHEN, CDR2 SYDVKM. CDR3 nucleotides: TGTGCCGGCTCCGCCCCCCGGGAGCCAAATTCACCCCTCCACTTT. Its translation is CAGSAPREPNSPLHF.

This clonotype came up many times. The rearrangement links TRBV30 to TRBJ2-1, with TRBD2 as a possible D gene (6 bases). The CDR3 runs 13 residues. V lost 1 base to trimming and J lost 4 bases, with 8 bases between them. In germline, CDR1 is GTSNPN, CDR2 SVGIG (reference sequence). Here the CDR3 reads CAWSEAGYNEQFF. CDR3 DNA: TGTGCCTGGAGTGAGGCGGGATACAATGAGCAGTTCTTC.

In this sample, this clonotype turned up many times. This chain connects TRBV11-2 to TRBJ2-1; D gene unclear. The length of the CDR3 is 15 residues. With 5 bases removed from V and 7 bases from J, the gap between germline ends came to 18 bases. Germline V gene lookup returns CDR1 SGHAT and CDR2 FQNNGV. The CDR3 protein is CASSANWMERNEQFF. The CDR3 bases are TGTGCCAGCAGCGCGAATTGGATGGAACGGAATGAGCAGTTCTTC.

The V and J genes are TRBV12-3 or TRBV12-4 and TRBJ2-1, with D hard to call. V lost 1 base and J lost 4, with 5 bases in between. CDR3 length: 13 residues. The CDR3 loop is CASSLGQYNEQFF. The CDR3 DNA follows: TGTGCCAGCAGTTTAGGGCAGTACAATGAGCAGTTCTTC.

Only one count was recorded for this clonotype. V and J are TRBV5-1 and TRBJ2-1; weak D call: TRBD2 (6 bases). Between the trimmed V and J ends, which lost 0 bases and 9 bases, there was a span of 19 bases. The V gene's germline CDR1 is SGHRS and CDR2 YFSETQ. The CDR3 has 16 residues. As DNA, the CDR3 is TGCGCCAGCAGCTTGGTCGGGAGTTCGGGGAACGGTGAGCAGTTCTTC. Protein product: CASSLVGSSGNGEQFF.

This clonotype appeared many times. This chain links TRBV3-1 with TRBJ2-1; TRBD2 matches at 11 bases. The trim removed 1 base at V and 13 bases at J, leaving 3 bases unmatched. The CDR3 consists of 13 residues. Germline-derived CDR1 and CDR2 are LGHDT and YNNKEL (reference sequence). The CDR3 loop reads CASSQVTSGNQFF. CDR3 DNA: TGTGCCAGCAGCCAAGTGACTAGCGGGAACCAGTTCTTC.

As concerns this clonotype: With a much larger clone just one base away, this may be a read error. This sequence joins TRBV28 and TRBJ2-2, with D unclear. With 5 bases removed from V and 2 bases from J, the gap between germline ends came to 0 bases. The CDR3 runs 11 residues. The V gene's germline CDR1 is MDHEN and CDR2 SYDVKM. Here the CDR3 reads CASSNTGELFF. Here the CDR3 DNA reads TGTGCCAGCAGTAACACCGGGGAGCTGTTTTTT.

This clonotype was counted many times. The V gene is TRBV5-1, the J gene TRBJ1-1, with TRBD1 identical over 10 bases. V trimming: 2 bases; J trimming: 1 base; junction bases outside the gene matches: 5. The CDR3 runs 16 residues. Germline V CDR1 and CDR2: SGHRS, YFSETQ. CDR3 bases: TGCGCCAGCAGCTTCTCGGGACAGGGGAAGAACACTGAAGCTTTCTTT. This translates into CASSFSGQGKNTEAFF.

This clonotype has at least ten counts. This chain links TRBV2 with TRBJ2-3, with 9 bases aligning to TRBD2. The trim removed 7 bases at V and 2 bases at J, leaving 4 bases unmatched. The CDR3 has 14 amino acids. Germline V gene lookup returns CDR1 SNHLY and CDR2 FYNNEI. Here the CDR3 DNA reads TGTGCCAGCACCAGACTAGCGGTCACAGATACGCAGTATTTT. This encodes CASTRLAVTDTQYF.

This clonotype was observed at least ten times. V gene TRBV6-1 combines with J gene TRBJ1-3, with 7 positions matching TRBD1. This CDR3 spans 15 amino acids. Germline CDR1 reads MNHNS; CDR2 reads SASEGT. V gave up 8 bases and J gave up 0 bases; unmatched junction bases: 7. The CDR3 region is CASGTGDPSGNTIYF. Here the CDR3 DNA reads TGTGCCAGCGGTACAGGGGACCCCTCTGGAAACACCATATATTTT.

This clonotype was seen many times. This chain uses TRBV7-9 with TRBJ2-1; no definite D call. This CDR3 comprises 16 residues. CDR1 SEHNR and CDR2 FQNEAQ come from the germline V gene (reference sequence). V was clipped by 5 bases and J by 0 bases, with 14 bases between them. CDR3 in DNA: TGTGCCAGCAGCCCCCCCCTAGGAAGCTCCTACAATGAGCAGTTCTTC. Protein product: CASSPPLGSSYNEQFF. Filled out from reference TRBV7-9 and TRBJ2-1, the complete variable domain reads DTGVSQNPRHKITKRGQNVTFRCDPISEHNRLYWYRQTLGQGPEFLTYFQNEAQLEKSRLLSDRFSAERPKGSFSTLEIQRTEQGDSAMYLCASSPPLGSSYNEQFFGPGTRLTVL.

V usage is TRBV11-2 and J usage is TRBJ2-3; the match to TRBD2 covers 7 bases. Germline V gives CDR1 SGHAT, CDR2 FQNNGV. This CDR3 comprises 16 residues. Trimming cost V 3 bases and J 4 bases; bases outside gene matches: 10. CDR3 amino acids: CASSLGLAAGADTQYF. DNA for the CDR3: TGTGCCAGCAGCTTGGGGCTAGCGGCGGGGGCAGATACGCAGTATTTT.

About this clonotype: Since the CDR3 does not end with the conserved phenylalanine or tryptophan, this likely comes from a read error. The CDR3 sequence is CASRTGDMNTEAFS. The CDR3, as DNA: TGTGCCAGTAGGACAGGGGATATGAACACTGAAGCTTTCTCT. V is TRBV19 and J is TRBJ1-1, with 8 bases aligning to TRBD1. Germline CDR1 and CDR2: LNHDA and SQIVND (reference sequence). The CDR3 covers 14 residues. Unmatched junction bases numbered 3, after V lost 6 bases and J lost 0 bases.

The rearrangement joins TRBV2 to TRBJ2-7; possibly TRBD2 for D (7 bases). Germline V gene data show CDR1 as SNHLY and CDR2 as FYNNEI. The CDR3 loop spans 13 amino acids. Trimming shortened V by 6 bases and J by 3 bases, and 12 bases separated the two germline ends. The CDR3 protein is CASSEGGSYEQYF. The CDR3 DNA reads TGTGCCAGCAGCGAGGGGGGGAGCTACGAGCAGTACTTC. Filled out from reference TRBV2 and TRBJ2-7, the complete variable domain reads EPEVTQTPSHQVTQMGQEVILRCVPISNHLYFYWYRQILGQKVEFLVSFYNNEISEKSEIFDDQFSVERPDGSNFTLKIRSTKLEDSAMYFCASSEGGSYEQYFGPGTRLTVT.

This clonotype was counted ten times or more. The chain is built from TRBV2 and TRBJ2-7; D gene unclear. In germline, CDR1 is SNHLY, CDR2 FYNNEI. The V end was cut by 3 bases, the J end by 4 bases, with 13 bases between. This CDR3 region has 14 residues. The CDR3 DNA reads TGTGCCAGCAGTGACGTGGGAACAAGGTACGAGCAGTACTTC. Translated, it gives CASSDVGTRYEQYF.

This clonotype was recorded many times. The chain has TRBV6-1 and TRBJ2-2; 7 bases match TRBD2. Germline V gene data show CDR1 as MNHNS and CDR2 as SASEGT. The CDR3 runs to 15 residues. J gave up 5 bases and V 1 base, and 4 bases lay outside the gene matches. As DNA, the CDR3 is TGTGCCAGCAGTGAAGGGGAGGGTCGGACCGGGGAGCTGTTTTTT. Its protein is CASSEGEGRTGELFF.

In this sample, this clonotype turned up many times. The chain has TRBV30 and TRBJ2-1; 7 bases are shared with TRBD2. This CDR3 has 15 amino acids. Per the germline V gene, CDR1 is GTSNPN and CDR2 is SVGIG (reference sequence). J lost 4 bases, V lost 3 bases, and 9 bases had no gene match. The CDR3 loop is CAWRPRDYIYNEQFF. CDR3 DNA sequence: TGTGCCTGGAGACCACGGGACTACATTTACAATGAGCAGTTCTTC. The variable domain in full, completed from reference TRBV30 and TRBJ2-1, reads SQTIHQWPATLVQPVGSPLSLECTVEGTSNPNLYWYRQAAGRGLQLLFYSVGIGQISSEVPQNLSASRPQDRQFILSSKKLLLSDSGFYLCAWRPRDYIYNEQFFGPGTRLTVL.

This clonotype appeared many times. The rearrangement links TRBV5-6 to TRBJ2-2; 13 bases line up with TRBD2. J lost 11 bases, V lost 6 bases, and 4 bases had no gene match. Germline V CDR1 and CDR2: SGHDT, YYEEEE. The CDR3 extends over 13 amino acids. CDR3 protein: CASTSGLAGELFF. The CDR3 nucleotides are TGTGCCAGCACCTCGGGACTAGCGGGAGAGCTGTTTTTT. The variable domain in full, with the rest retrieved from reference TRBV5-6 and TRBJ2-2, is DAGVTQSPTHLIKTRGQQVTLRCSPKSGHDTVSWYQQALGQGPQFIFQYYEEEERQRGNFPDRFSGHQFPNYSSELNVNALLLGDSALYLCASTSGLAGELFFGEGSRLTVL.

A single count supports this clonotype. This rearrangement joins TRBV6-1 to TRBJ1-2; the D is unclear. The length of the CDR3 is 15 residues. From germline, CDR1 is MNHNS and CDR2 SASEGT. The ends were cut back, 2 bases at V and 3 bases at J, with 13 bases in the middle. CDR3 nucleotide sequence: TGTGCCAGCAGTGAACCGCGCGGGGTTTACTATGGCTACACCTTC. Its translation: CASSEPRGVYYGYTF.

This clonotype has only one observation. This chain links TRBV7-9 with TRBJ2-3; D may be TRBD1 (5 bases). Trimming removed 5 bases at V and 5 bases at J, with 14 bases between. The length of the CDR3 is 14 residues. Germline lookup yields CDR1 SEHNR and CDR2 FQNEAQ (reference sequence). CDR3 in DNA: TGTGCCAGCAGCAAGACAGCATCCATAGATACGCAGTATTTT. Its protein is CASSKTASIDTQYF.

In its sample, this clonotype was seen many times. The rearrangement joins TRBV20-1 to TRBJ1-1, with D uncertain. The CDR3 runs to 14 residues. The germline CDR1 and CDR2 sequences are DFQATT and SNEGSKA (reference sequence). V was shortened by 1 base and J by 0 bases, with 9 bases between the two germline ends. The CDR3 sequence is CSARGTDLNTEAFF. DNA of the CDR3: TGCAGTGCTAGAGGGACGGACTTGAACACTGAAGCTTTCTTT.

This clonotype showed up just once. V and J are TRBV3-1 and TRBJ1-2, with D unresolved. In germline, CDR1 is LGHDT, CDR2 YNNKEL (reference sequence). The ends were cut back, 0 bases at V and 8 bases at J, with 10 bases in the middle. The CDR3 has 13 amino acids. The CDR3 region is CASSQDSLGGYTF. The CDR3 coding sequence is TGTGCCAGCAGCCAAGATAGTTTGGGGGGCTACACCTTC.